The 31 T cell receptor beta chains in this list originate from one sample, sequenced in a study of shared clonotypes between healthy human individuals. Measured with immunoSEQ multiplex PCR; TCRdb has only the in-frame clones, and not every one. Of some 500,000 clones in the sample, 70% to 80% were seen once. Source material: PBMCs. The receptors come from a middle-aged woman in good health. Some clones in this sample may be carry-over from other donors' samples.

This clone came up a few times. The chain employs TRBV7-6 and TRBJ2-3; D may be TRBD1 (5 bases). The V end lost 3 bases, the J end lost 4 bases, and 11 bases lay between the germline ends. This CDR3 is built from 14 residues. Germline loops: CDR1 SGHVS, CDR2 FNYEAQ. CDR3 bases: TGTGCCAGCAGCTTGCAGGGTTTCGCAGATACGCAGTATTTT. This translates into CASSLQGFADTQYF.

The CDR3 reads CASAGSGANVLTF. The CDR3 region has the DNA TGTGCTAGTGCCGGATCTGGGGCCAACGTCCTGACTTTC. The V and J genes are TRBV12-5 and TRBJ2-6; D is unclear. Trimming pared 7 bases from V and 1 base from J, leaving 5 bases between. From germline, CDR1 is LGHNT and CDR2 FRNRAP. This CDR3 region has 13 residues.

In this sample, this clone turned up a few times. The chain employs TRBV5-1 and TRBJ1-5; possibly TRBD1 for D (5 bases). Between the trimmed V and J ends, which lost 0 bases and 1 base, there was a span of 17 bases. CDR1 SGHRS and CDR2 YFSETQ come from the germline V gene. The CDR3 totals 18 residues. This chain's CDR3 is CASSLVPQGEGSNQPQHF. The DNA of the CDR3 is TGCGCCAGCAGCTTGGTTCCTCAGGGTGAGGGGAGCAATCAGCCCCAGCATTTT.

This clone was seen a handful of times. In nucleotides, the CDR3 is TGTGCCAGTGGCCCTCTAGCGGGAGGCTACAATGAGCAGTTCTTC. Protein sequence: CASGPLAGGYNEQFF. The chain carries TRBV19 and TRBJ2-1; TRBD2 agrees at 11 bases. Germline V lookup: CDR1 LNHDA, CDR2 SQIVND (reference sequence). The CDR3 spans 15 residues. The trim removed 8 bases at V and 3 bases at J, leaving 6 bases unmatched.

On this clone: Distinct nucleotide sequences in the sample also encode this CDR3. The rearrangement joins TRBV11-3 to TRBJ1-1; the D is unclear. The CDR3 extends over 13 amino acids. Per germline, CDR1 SGHNT and CDR2 YENEEA. Deletions cut 3 bases from V and 1 base from J, with 6 bases between. The CDR3 nucleotides read TGTGCCAGCAGCTTTTCCGGGAACACTGAAGCTTTCTTT. Its protein is CASSFSGNTEAFF.

This clone came up a few times. The chain couples TRBV9 to TRBJ1-2; the D is unclear. V was shortened by 3 bases and J by 2 bases, with 11 bases between the two germline ends. Germline V gives CDR1 SGDLS, CDR2 YYNGEE. CDR3 length: 14 amino acids. The DNA of the CDR3 is TGTGCCAGCAGCGCACTCACTAGGAACTATGGCTACACCTTC. Translating gives CASSALTRNYGYTF.

This clone was seen a few times. This chain links TRBV10-3 with TRBJ2-7; 10 bases are a match to TRBD1. The CDR3 is 14 amino acids. Germline V lookup: CDR1 ENHRY, CDR2 SYGVKD. Trimming removed 5 bases from V and 2 bases from J; junction bases left unmatched: 3. CDR3 sequence: CAISTGQGAYEQYF. The CDR3 region has the DNA TGTGCCATCAGTACTGGACAGGGGGCCTACGAGCAGTACTTC.

The gene calls are TRBV6-6 and TRBJ1-5, with D unclear. The CDR3 extends over 16 amino acids. Germline lookup yields CDR1 MNHNY and CDR2 SVGAGI (reference sequence). Trimming took off 0 bases at V and 0 bases at J, with 9 bases between the two ends. The CDR3 region is CASSYSSGYSNQPQHF. The CDR3 DNA is TGTGCCAGCAGTTACTCTTCAGGTTATAGCAATCAGCCCCAGCATTTT.

The chain has TRBV28 and TRBJ2-2; TRBD2 aligns across 12 bases. The length of the CDR3 is 15 residues. The V segment lost 7 bases and the J segment 6 bases; nucleotides outside the gene matches: 6. From germline, CDR1 is MDHEN and CDR2 SYDVKM. The CDR3 DNA is TGTGCCAGCACCCTCGGACTAGCGGGATCCGGGGAGCTGTTTTTT. This encodes CASTLGLAGSGELFF.

The chain recombines TRBV28 with TRBJ2-7; possible D gene TRBD2, 5 bases. V was trimmed by 5 bases and J by 0 bases, leaving 11 bases between them. The CDR3 totals 14 residues. Germline V gene sequence: CDR1 MDHEN, CDR2 SYDVKM. DNA of the CDR3: TGTGCCAGCAGTAGAAGTCGGGACTCCTACGAGCAGTACTTC. Translating gives CASSRSRDSYEQYF.

On this clone itself: It may be a read error: a sequence one base away is much more abundant. This chain connects TRBV30 to TRBJ2-2; unclear D gene. Germline V gene sequence: CDR1 GTSNPN, CDR2 SVGIG (reference sequence). The CDR3 extends over 12 amino acids. The CDR3 bases are TGTGCCTGGGGTGTACCGGTAACGGAGCTGTTTTTT. This sequence encodes CAWGVPVTELFF.

This chain links TRBV6-4 with TRBJ1-1; no definite D call. V shed 2 bases and J shed 11 bases, with 24 bases lying between them. This CDR3 spans 16 amino acids. Germline V gives CDR1 MRHNA, CDR2 SNTAGT. The CDR3 here is CASSDRRFGQPSRAFF. CDR3 in DNA: TGTGCCAGCAGTGACAGACGATTTGGGCAGCCGTCTCGCGCTTTCTTT.

The chain has TRBV7-9 and TRBJ2-5, with TRBD2 matching 7 bases. J gave up 3 bases and V 5 bases, and 9 bases lay outside the gene matches. Germline V lookup: CDR1 SEHNR, CDR2 FQNEAQ (reference sequence). The CDR3 extends over 15 amino acids. The CDR3 protein is CASSNIVAGEETQYF. The DNA for the CDR3 is TGTGCCAGCAGCAATATCGTGGCGGGAGAAGAGACCCAGTACTTC.

This chain joins TRBV15 and TRBJ2-3; 9 bases align to TRBD2. The CDR3 has 13 residues. The V and J ends lost 5 bases and 4 bases, in that order; junction bases with no gene match: 1. Germline CDR1 LNHNV, CDR2 YYDKDF (reference sequence). The CDR3 spells CATSAGGADTQYF. Written as DNA, the CDR3 is TGTGCCACCAGCGCGGGGGGGGCAGATACGCAGTATTTT.

The chain carries TRBV10-1 and TRBJ2-1, with D uncertain. Trimming removed 1 base from V and 1 base from J, with 5 bases in between. The CDR3 length is 14 residues. CDR1 and CDR2 from the germline V gene are WNHNN and SYGVQD (reference sequence). In nucleotides, the CDR3 is TGCGCCAGCAGTGAGTTGAGATCCTACAATGAGCAGTTCTTC. It encodes CASSELRSYNEQFF.

The rearrangement uses TRBV7-9 and TRBJ2-3; D is possibly TRBD2 (6 bases). With 5 bases removed from V and 4 bases from J, the gap between germline ends came to 13 bases. Germline V gene sequence: CDR1 SEHNR, CDR2 FQNEAQ (reference sequence). This CDR3 contains 14 residues. The CDR3 sequence is CASSPTSRSDTQYF. CDR3 DNA: TGTGCCAGCAGCCCAACTAGCAGATCAGATACGCAGTATTTT.

The chain couples TRBV9 to TRBJ1-1; 10 bases map to TRBD1. V gave up 7 bases and J gave up 11 bases; unmatched junction bases: 8. Germline V gene lookup returns CDR1 SGDLS and CDR2 YYNGEE. This CDR3 is 12 amino acids long. The CDR3 sequence: CASSAGQGMAFF. DNA of the CDR3: TGTGCCAGCTCCGCGGGACAGGGGATGGCTTTCTTT.

This clone was detected only once. The chain recombines TRBV28 with TRBJ2-4, with D unclear. The CDR3 is 15 amino acids. V lost 3 bases to trimming and J lost 2 bases, with 11 bases between them. Germline values: CDR1 MDHEN, CDR2 SYDVKM. The CDR3 DNA reads as TGTGCCAGCAGTTTTCATCATCCTTCCAAAAACATTCAGTACTTC. Translating it yields CASSFHHPSKNIQYF. Based on the CDR3 plus reference TRBV28 and TRBJ2-4, the full variable domain is DVKVTQSSRYLVKRTGEKVFLECVQDMDHENMFWYRQDPGLGLRLIYFSYDVKMKEKGDIPEGYSVSREKKERFSLILESASTNQTSMYLCASSFHHPSKNIQYFGAGTRLSVL.

This clone was seen only once. The V and J genes are TRBV28 and TRBJ1-3; no clear D. The germline V gene encodes CDR1 MDHEN and CDR2 SYDVKM. V lost 8 bases, J lost 0 bases, and 8 bases lay in between. The CDR3 totals 13 residues. In nucleotides, the CDR3 is TGTGCCAGCTTGGGGAACTCTGGAAACACCATATATTTT. Translated: CASLGNSGNTIYF.

Note on this clone: The same CDR3 can be traced to other DNA sequences in this sample. The chain has TRBV7-9 and TRBJ2-3, with 9 bases lining up with TRBD1. There are 15 residues in the CDR3. Germline V gives CDR1 SEHNR, CDR2 FQNEAQ (reference sequence). Germline trimming cut 4 bases from V and 1 base from J; bases unmatched to any gene: 3. This CDR3 reads CASSYRTGGTDTQYF. The DNA for the CDR3 is TGTGCCAGCAGCTATAGGACAGGGGGCACAGATACGCAGTATTTT.

The chain joins TRBV27 to TRBJ2-1; 15 nucleotides match TRBD2. Germline CDR1 and CDR2: MNHEY and SMNVEV (reference sequence). This CDR3 contains 15 residues. The V gene end was trimmed by 5 bases and the J gene end by 4 bases; junction bases not matched to a gene: 0. CDR3 sequence reads: CASSGLAGGYNEQFF. CDR3 nucleotide sequence: TGTGCCAGCAGTGGACTAGCGGGAGGGTACAATGAGCAGTTCTTC.

CDR3 sequence: CASSARWEVDEQYF. CDR3 bases: TGTGCCAGCAGCGCCCGCTGGGAGGTCGACGAGCAGTACTTC. V is TRBV9 and J is TRBJ2-7, with D perhaps TRBD2 (6 bases). V was pared by 3 bases and J by 5 bases, with 15 bases between. Germline CDR1 SGDLS, CDR2 YYNGEE. This CDR3 is built from 14 residues.

This chain joins TRBV30 and TRBJ2-3, with 7 bases fitting TRBD1. CDR1 GTSNPN and CDR2 SVGIG come from the germline V gene (reference sequence). The CDR3 has 13 residues. Trimming removed 2 bases from V and 6 bases from J; junction bases left unmatched: 5. The CDR3: CAWSIQGRDTQYF. DNA of the CDR3: TGTGCCTGGAGTATACAGGGGCGGGATACGCAGTATTTT.

In its sample, this clone was seen once. The chain combines TRBV9 with TRBJ1-2; 11 bases are shared with TRBD1. Losses at the gene ends were 0 bases for V and 8 bases for J; bases not matched to a gene: 9. Germline CDR1 SGDLS, CDR2 YYNGEE. This CDR3 has 16 amino acids. DNA of the CDR3: TGTGCCAGCAGCGTAGACAGAGGACAGGGGGCGGGCGGCTACACCTTC. Translated: CASSVDRGQGAGGYTF.

The chain recombines TRBV6-1 with TRBJ1-5; TRBD1 might be the D (6 bases). Trimming left V 8 bases short and J 7 bases short, with 15 bases between. The germline gives CDR1 MNHNS, CDR2 SASEGT. This CDR3 is built from 13 residues. For the CDR3, the DNA is TGTGCCAGCGGAGATTTACAGGGACAGCCCCAGCATTTT. Protein sequence: CASGDLQGQPQHF.

The chain carries TRBV9 and TRBJ2-5; 9 nucleotides align to TRBD1. The J call could be wrong; TRBJ2-7 is a better fit for the DNA end. CDR3 length: 15 residues. Germline values: CDR1 SGDLS, CDR2 YYNGEE. CDR3 DNA: TGTGCCAGCAGCGTAGAAGGGACAGGGTCCTACGAGCAGTACTTC. Its protein product is CASSVEGTGSYEQYF.

The CDR3 here is CASNAIVGELFF. Here the CDR3 DNA reads TGTGCCAGCAACGCCATTGTCGGGGAGCTGTTTTTT. This rearrangement joins TRBV28 to TRBJ2-2; D remains unclear. The ends were cut back, 7 bases at V and 7 bases at J, with 10 bases in the middle. Germline V CDR1 and CDR2: MDHEN, SYDVKM. The CDR3 extends over 12 amino acids.

V is TRBV7-9 and J is TRBJ1-4; 9 positions match TRBD1. CDR1 SEHNR and CDR2 FQNEAQ come from the germline V gene (reference sequence). After removal of 5 bases from V and 7 bases from J, the junction contained 2 bases not matched to a gene. There are 13 residues in the CDR3. In DNA, the CDR3 is TGTGCCAGCAGCGGGGACAGGGCTGAAAAACTGTTTTTT. This encodes CASSGDRAEKLFF.

J is TRBJ2-7 and V is TRBV5-1, with D tentatively TRBD1 or TRBD2 (5 bases each). The CDR3 has 16 residues. Germline lookup yields CDR1 SGHRS and CDR2 YFSETQ. Deletions cut 4 bases from V and 3 bases from J, with 20 bases between. CDR3 coding DNA: TGCGCCAGCAGCCCGGGAAGGCAGGGTGGATACTACGAGCAGTACTTC. Amino acids: CASSPGRQGGYYEQYF.

This clone was counted only a few times. V gene TRBV7-2 combines with J gene TRBJ2-1, with D perhaps assigned TRBD1 or TRBD2 (5 bases each). Germline V CDR1 and CDR2: SGHTA, FQGNSA. V dropped 5 bases and J dropped 0 bases, with 11 bases sitting between them. CDR3 size: 15 residues. CDR3 sequence: CASSRAGSSYNEQFF. The CDR3 nucleotides read TGTGCCAGCAGCCGGGCAGGGAGCTCCTACAATGAGCAGTTCTTC.

The chain carries TRBV14 and TRBJ1-4; the match to TRBD1 covers 7 bases. The junction had 11 bases not matched to a gene; V was cut back by 4 bases and J by 3 bases. The CDR3 loop spans 17 amino acids. Germline V lookup: CDR1 SGHDN, CDR2 FVKESK. CDR3 sequence reads: CASSPTPPGTANEKLFF. DNA of the CDR3: TGTGCCAGCAGCCCTACCCCGCCGGGGACAGCTAATGAAAAACTGTTTTTT.